The entry below describes one T cell receptor (beta chain). Its antigen is unknown. Each TCR beta library was made by quantitative 5'-RACE that incorporated molecular barcodes. One entry per CDR3 protein, called by TCRdb with MiXCR from the 5' RACE reads. The sample contains about 250,000 distinct CDR3 sequences, roughly 32% of which appear only once. This sample stems from a study of CD8 T cells in ankylosing spondylitis. General study results and limits: A motif in TCR beta, a set of several highly homologous variants, appeared characteristic of ankylosing spondylitis blood.

Germline V gene sequence: CDR1 KGHDR, CDR2 SFDVKD. CDR3 length: 15 residues. V was pared by 2 bases and J by 3 bases, with 12 bases between. The material sequenced was blood, either unsorted or a sorted T cell fraction (not recorded which). The rearrangement uses TRBV24-1 and TRBJ1-2; a possible D gene is TRBD1 (5 bases). This TCR was sampled from a male donor with ankylosing spondylitis or in good health (not recorded which). The CDR3 sequence: CATSDSLQTDYGYTF. DNA for the CDR3: TGTGCCACCAGTGATTCCCTCCAGACAGACTATGGCTACACCTTC.